This entry describes one T cell receptor beta chain. Its antigen is not identified. This CDR3 spans 12 amino acids. Trimming took off 3 bases at V and 10 bases at J, with 7 bases between the two ends. Per germline, CDR1 SGHAT and CDR2 FQNNGV. The sample belongs to a study of T cell responses to AZD1222 COVID-19 vaccine. Study-wide points: Two AZD1222 administrations were followed by greater Spike-specific TCR breadth and depth. In the spike-specific TCR repertoire, nearly half reportedly target unmutated variant regions.

Libraries were prepared by immunoSEQ multiplex PCR; TCRdb keeps only in-frame clonotypes and omits some of them. The sample contains 110,000 to 150,000 clones, 92% of which appear only once. The input for sequencing was peripheral blood, taken 28 days after the second AZD1222 dose. The V and J genes are TRBV11-2 and TRBJ1-6; D might be TRBD1 (5 bases). This sequence originates from an adult who received the AZD1222 COVID-19 vaccine. The CDR3, as DNA: TGTGCCAGCAGCTTCAGGGACTCACCCCTCCACTTT. It is translated as CASSFRDSPLHF.